This TCR beta chain was captured by sequencing in a study of blood T cells in healthy people across ages. The CDR3 loop spans 10 amino acids. The germline gives CDR1 DFQATT, CDR2 SNEGSKA (reference sequence). A word on this clonotype: A read error may produce the germline difference seen at one junction end.

PCR was performed a second time for about 7 to 12 cycles using a sample-barcoded 5' primer and a J-beta primer mix. TCRdb reprocessed the 5' RACE reads with MiXCR, giving one entry per CDR3 protein. The data contain 1,300,000 or so distinct CDR3 sequences, around 55% of them singletons. The J gene is TRBJ2-5, the V gene TRBV20-1, with D unclear. The specimen was blood. The receptor was isolated from a young man in good health. The CDR3 region has the DNA TGCAGGGCTAACCTAGAGACCCAGTACTTC. As protein: CRANLETQYF.